These 3 T cell receptor beta chains were sequenced from one sample in a study of early T cells in non-severe SARS-CoV-2 infection. TCRdb reprocessed the 5' RACE reads via MiXCR and lists one record per CDR3 protein. The table has under 20,000 distinct CDR3 sequences, about 5.5% seen once. Material for sequencing was whole blood. The source of these receptors is an adult who was a healthcare worker with PCR-confirmed SARS-CoV-2 infection or an uninfected control (not recorded which).

On this clonotype itself: A read error may explain this, as a much larger clone is one base away. The chain employs TRBV11-2 and TRBJ2-1; D might be TRBD2 (6 bases). The CDR3 extends over 15 amino acids. The germline gives CDR1 SGHAT, CDR2 FQNNGV. Here the CDR3 DNA reads TGTGCCAGCAGCTTATGGGGGGTTTCCTACAATGAGCTGTTCTTC. Protein sequence: CASSLWGVSYNELFF. Supplemented by reference TRBV11-2 and TRBJ2-1, the full variable domain reads EAGVAQSPRYKIIEKRQSVAFWCNPISGHATLYWYQQILGQGPKLLIQFQNNGVVDDSQLPKDRFSAERLKGVDSTLKIQPAKLEDSAVYLCASSLWGVSYNELFFGPGTRLTVL.

By sample fraction, this clonotype is medium-sized. This rearrangement joins TRBV4-1 to TRBJ1-1; D remains ambiguous. Germline V CDR1 and CDR2: MGHRA, YSYEKL. V lost 0 bases, J lost 0 bases, and 8 bases lay in between. The CDR3 loop spans 15 amino acids. This chain's CDR3 is CASSQEYTLNTEAFF. In DNA form, the CDR3 reads TGCGCCAGCAGCCAAGAATACACTTTGAACACTGAAGCTTTCTTT.

This clonotype occurred many times. V usage is TRBV28 and J usage is TRBJ2-7, with TRBD2 matching over 7 bases. The CDR3 is 14 amino acids. CDR1 and CDR2 (germline): MDHEN, SYDVKM. The V and J ends lost 7 bases and 3 bases, in that order; junction bases with no gene match: 9. CDR3 sequence reads: CASMAGGSYYEQYF. The CDR3 DNA sequence: TGTGCCAGCATGGCCGGGGGGAGCTACTACGAGCAGTACTTC.